These T cell receptor beta chains were read from a single sample in a study of cytomegalovirus exposure and HLA in healthy donors. TCRdb keeps only in-frame clones here, not all; method: immunoSEQ multiplex PCR. The sample consists of roughly 120,000 clones, roughly four fifths of them appearing once. Sequencing input: PBMCs. The receptors originated from a woman aged 18-29 years in good health and CMV-seronegative. The CDR3 runs from the conserved cysteine through the conserved F or W. Each record gives: D gene, J gene, clone size, V gene, CDR3 protein, CDR3 DNA. A D gene is named only where the DNA matches it firmly. A row's size may be missing; if present it is once, few, many or a size class.

>TRBD1|TRBJ1-1|-|TRBV19
CASRRTGNTEAFF
TGTGCCAGTAGAAGGACAGGGAACACTGAAGCTTTCTTT
>-|TRBJ1-2|few|TRBV5-6
CASSLPRSNYGYTF
TGTGCCAGCAGCTTGCCGAGGAGTAACTATGGCTACACCTTC
>-|TRBJ2-5|-|TRBV2
CASSVQIQETQYF
TGTGCCAGCAGTGTACAGATTCAAGAGACCCAGTACTTC
>TRBD1|TRBJ1-1|-|TRBV19
CASRTTGGRTEAFF
TGTGCCAGTAGAACCACAGGGGGTCGGACTGAAGCTTTCTTT
>-|TRBJ1-3|once|TRBV30
CAWSLTRTSTGNTIYF
TGTGCCTGGAGTTTAACCCGAACTAGTACTGGAAACACCATATATTTT
>-|TRBJ1-6|-|TRBV5-1
CASSLFGTSDSPLHF
TGCGCCAGCAGCTTGTTCGGGACAAGTGATTCACCCCTCCACTTT
>TRBD1|TRBJ1-2|-|TRBV18
CASSPGQGKGGYTF
TGTGCCAGCTCACCCGGACAGGGGAAGGGTGGCTACACCTTC
>TRBD1|TRBJ2-7|-|TRBV2
CASSEDRGYYEQYF
TGTGCCAGCAGTGAGGACAGGGGCTACTACGAGCAGTACTTC
>-|TRBJ2-7|-|TRBV28
CASSPTGSRTPDEQYF
TGTGCCAGCAGTCCTACCGGCTCGAGGACTCCTGACGAGCAGTACTTC
>TRBD1|TRBJ1-1|-|TRBV30
CAWDRVVTEAFF
TGTGCCTGGGACAGGGTGGTCACTGAAGCTTTCTTT
>-|TRBJ2-7|-|TRBV20-1
CSAVLLAEQYF
TGCAGTGCGGTGCTCCTAGCCGAGCAGTACTTC
>-|TRBJ2-3|-|TRBV2
CATPSVPTDTQYF
TGTGCCACCCCGTCCGTCCCCACAGATACGCAGTATTTT
>-|TRBJ1-1|few|TRBV5-4
CASSSYTWSITEAFF
TGTGCCAGCAGCTCATATACTTGGAGCATAACTGAAGCTTTCTTT
>-|TRBJ1-4|few|TRBV19
CASSIGQANEKLFF
TGTGCCAGTAGTATAGGACAGGCGAATGAAAAACTGTTTTTT
>TRBD1|TRBJ1-1|-|TRBV5-1
CASSLSGGNSEAFF
TGCGCCAGCAGCTTGTCAGGGGGCAACTCTGAAGCTTTCTTT
>TRBD1|TRBJ2-7|-|TRBV27
CASSSPRTGQGPYEQYF
TGTGCCAGCAGTTCCCCCCGAACGGGACAGGGGCCATACGAGCAGTACTTC
>TRBD2|TRBJ2-1|-|TRBV4-1
CASSQEGGIYNEQFF
TGCGCCAGCAGCCAAGAGGGGGGGATCTACAATGAGCAGTTCTTC